The following is a TCR beta chain sequence with its context. Negative isolation yielded CD8+ and CD4+ T cells; FACS enriched TEMRA cells. An amount of RNA that ranged from roughly 0.5 to 1 ug was reverse transcribed with random hexamers. Multiplex immunoSEQ PCR targeted 54 Vbeta and 13 Jbeta TCR beta segments. One entry per CDR3 protein, called by TCRdb with MiXCR from the immunoSEQ multiplex PCR reads. The sample contains some 99,000 distinct CDR3 sequences, 90% to 98% of which appear only once. The sample comes from a study of CD8 T cells in Susac syndrome. This TCR was recovered from a human donor in good health. The sequencing sample was made of CD4+ T cells from PBMCs.

CDR3 DNA: TGTGCCAGCAGCTTTGAAGCGGGAGGGAGCACAGATACGCAGTATTTT. Translating it yields CASSFEAGGSTDTQYF. The rearrangement uses TRBV7-3 and TRBJ2-3; 10 positions match TRBD2. CDR1 and CDR2 from the germline V gene are SGHTA and FQGTGA. V dropped 3 bases and J dropped 0; count of bases not matched to a gene: 3. The CDR3 length is 16 residues.